This passage covers 24 T cell receptor beta chains from one sample sequenced in a study of shared clonotypes between healthy human individuals. Clones were sequenced by immunoSEQ multiplex PCR, and TCRdb holds only the in-frame ones, with some missing. The repertoire holds 2,500,000 or so clones, with 93% as singletons. Sequenced: naive CD4+ T cells from PBMCs. The subset: CD45RA+ positively selected. These receptors came from a man aged 18 to 35 in good health. Some clones in this sample may be carry-over from other donors' samples.

The J gene is TRBJ2-7, the V gene TRBV11-3; no firm D call. V was cut by 5 bases and J by 3 bases, with 17 bases left in between. This CDR3 comprises 15 residues. Germline assignment: CDR1 SGHNT and CDR2 YENEEA. CDR3 sequence: CASSPSPGLSYEQYF. For the CDR3, the DNA is TGTGCCAGCAGCCCCAGCCCAGGTTTGAGCTACGAGCAGTACTTC.

With regard to this clone: Other DNA sequences in the same sample also yield this CDR3. The CDR3 sequence: CASSLAGTGGNTIYF. CDR3 coding DNA: TGTGCCAGCAGCTTAGCAGGGACGGGAGGAAACACCATATATTTT. V usage is TRBV7-9 and J usage is TRBJ1-3; TRBD1 might be the D (5 bases). This CDR3 is 15 amino acids long. Trimming removed 0 bases from V and 4 bases from J, with 10 bases in between. Germline values: CDR1 SEHNR, CDR2 FQNEAQ (reference sequence).

The rearrangement joins TRBV28 to TRBJ1-1; 8 nucleotides match TRBD1. The CDR3 contains 16 residues. Trimming took 2 bases from V and 3 from J; bases not matched to a gene: 8. CDR1 MDHEN and CDR2 SYDVKM come from the germline V gene. The DNA for the CDR3 is TGTGCCAGCAGTTTAACAGGGGGTGTGAGGGACACTGAAGCTTTCTTT. Translated, it gives CASSLTGGVRDTEAFF.

This chain links TRBV29-1 with TRBJ2-1; D ambiguous. Germline loops: CDR1 SQVTM, CDR2 ANQGSEA. CDR3 size: 10 residues. DNA for the CDR3: TGCAAAGGCTCCTACAATGAGCAGTTCTTC. Translating it yields CKGSYNEQFF.

This chain connects TRBV6-5 to TRBJ2-5, with no clear D. The J call is in doubt because the DNA end fits TRBJ2-7 better. The germline V gene encodes CDR1 MNHEY and CDR2 SVGAGI. CDR3 length: 13 amino acids. CDR3 protein: CASSYRRSYEQYF. The CDR3 coding sequence is TGTGCCAGCAGTTACCGAAGATCTTACGAGCAGTACTTC.

This chain joins TRBV6-1 and TRBJ2-1, with a tentative D call TRBD2 (6 bases). Germline CDR1 is MNHNS and CDR2 is SASEGT. Trimming removed 7 bases from V and 0 bases from J, with 13 bases in between. CDR3 length equals 15 residues. The CDR3 sequence: CASIRDLSSYNEQFF. The CDR3 nucleotides read TGTGCCAGCATTAGGGACTTGAGCTCCTACAATGAGCAGTTCTTC.

This clone was observed a single time. CDR3 protein: CASSSLLGTEAFF. The CDR3 region has the DNA TGTGCCAGCAGCTCCCTATTGGGAACTGAAGCTTTCTTT. This chain joins TRBV5-4 and TRBJ1-1; no definite D call. V lost 3 bases, J lost 5 bases, and 11 bases lay in between. The CDR3 contains 13 residues. Germline V CDR1 and CDR2: SGHNT, YYREEE (reference sequence). Looking up the rest from reference TRBV5-4 and TRBJ1-1 gives the full variable domain: ETGVTQSPTHLIKTRGQQVTLRCSSQSGHNTVSWYQQALGQGPQFIFQYYREEENGRGNFPPRFSGLQFPNYSSELNVNALELDDSALYLCASSSLLGTEAFFGQGTRLTVV.

CDR3 nucleotide sequence: TGTGCCAGTAGTACTACAAGCGGCCACTACGAGCAGTACTTC. Residues: CASSTTSGHYEQYF. This chain links TRBV19 with TRBJ2-7; D may be TRBD2 (5 bases). CDR1 and CDR2 from the germline V gene are LNHDA and SQIVND (reference sequence). Trimming left V 4 bases short and J 3 bases short, with 13 bases between. This CDR3 comprises 14 residues.

V is TRBV29-1 and J is TRBJ2-3; D is ambiguous. Germline V CDR1 and CDR2: SQVTM, ANQGSEA. V dropped 0 bases and J dropped 5 bases, with 9 bases sitting between them. The CDR3 is 13 residues long. As DNA, the CDR3 is TGCAGCGTTGAAGATTCCCTTGAAGATACGCAGTATTTT. As protein: CSVEDSLEDTQYF.

CDR3 sequence reads: CASSGPGLAGVGGELFF. CDR3 in DNA: TGTGCCAGCAGCGGACCGGGACTAGCGGGAGTTGGCGGGGAGCTGTTTTTT. V is TRBV5-4 and J is TRBJ2-2; TRBD2 aligns across 14 bases. Germline lookup yields CDR1 SGHNT and CDR2 YYREEE (reference sequence). V shed 4 bases and J 7 bases; nucleotides not matched to a gene: 9. This CDR3 is 17 amino acids long.

J is TRBJ1-2 and V is TRBV7-6; 7 bases are shared with TRBD1. The ends lost 0 bases at V and 10 bases at J; junction bases unmatched: 5. The CDR3 sequence is 13 residues long. The V gene's germline CDR1 is SGHVS and CDR2 FNYEAQ. The CDR3 protein is CASSLAEGQPYTF. CDR3 sequence (DNA): TGTGCCAGCAGCTTAGCGGAGGGACAGCCCTACACCTTC.

The chain recombines TRBV5-6 with TRBJ2-1, with D hard to call. The V end was cut by 6 bases, the J end by 2 bases, with 15 bases between. Germline values: CDR1 SGHDT, CDR2 YYEEEE. The CDR3 covers 15 residues. CDR3 in amino acids: CASNQRHTAYNEQFF. The CDR3 bases are TGTGCCAGCAATCAGCGTCATACAGCCTACAATGAGCAGTTCTTC.

V and J are TRBV6-1 and TRBJ2-5, with TRBD2 matching 14 bases. V was pared by 2 bases and J by 3 bases, with 2 bases of the junction left unmatched. Per germline, CDR1 MNHNS and CDR2 SASEGT. The CDR3 contains 16 residues. The CDR3 DNA reads as TGTGCCAGCAGTGAACCGGGACTAGCGGGAGAAGAGACCCAGTACTTC. Protein product: CASSEPGLAGEETQYF.

The chain employs TRBV15 and TRBJ1-3; D unclear. The CDR3 is 14 residues long. Germline CDR1 reads LNHNV; CDR2 reads YYDKDF (reference sequence). The V and J ends lost 1 base and 0 bases respectively, with 4 bases between them. The chain's CDR3 is CATSRASSGNTIYF. The CDR3 DNA reads TGTGCCACCAGCAGAGCCAGCTCTGGAAACACCATATATTTT.

This chain links TRBV4-3 with TRBJ2-5, with no clear D. V lost 5 bases and J 5 bases, leaving 6 bases between the germline ends. Germline CDR1 reads LGHNA; CDR2 reads YSLEER. The CDR3 runs to 11 residues. In DNA form, the CDR3 reads TGCGCCAGCAGCAAAGGGGAGACCCAGTACTTC. Translating it yields CASSKGETQYF.

V usage is TRBV20-1 and J usage is TRBJ2-3; perhaps TRBD2 as D (5 bases). The germline gives CDR1 DFQATT, CDR2 SNEGSKA (reference sequence). This CDR3 region has 11 residues. V gave up 5 bases and J gave up 5 bases, with 8 bases separating them. The CDR3 loop reads CSAFRGDTQYF. CDR3 DNA sequence: TGCAGTGCTTTCCGGGGAGATACGCAGTATTTT.

The chain uses TRBV19 and TRBJ1-5; TRBD1 aligns across 7 bases. Germline V lookup: CDR1 LNHDA, CDR2 SQIVND (reference sequence). J gave up 1 base and V 4 bases, and 4 bases lay outside the gene matches. The CDR3 totals 15 residues. This CDR3 reads CASSTGGGSNQPQHF. The CDR3 DNA reads TGTGCCAGTAGTACAGGGGGTGGAAGCAATCAGCCCCAGCATTTT.

The genes are TRBV5-1 and TRBJ2-7, with 7 bases aligning to TRBD2. This CDR3 spans 16 amino acids. The junction had 10 bases not matched to a gene; V was cut back by 0 bases and J by 4 bases. The germline CDR1 and CDR2 sequences are SGHRS and YFSETQ. CDR3 sequence: CASSLAWEGGRYEQYF. The CDR3 nucleotides read TGCGCCAGCAGCTTGGCTTGGGAGGGCGGTCGGTACGAGCAGTACTTC.

The DNA for the CDR3 is TGCGCCAGCAGCCGTGGTGGGGCGGGAGAAAGATACAATGAGCAGTTCTTC. It yields the protein CASSRGGAGERYNEQFF. This chain links TRBV5-1 with TRBJ2-1, with 7 bases that match TRBD2. This CDR3 region has 17 residues. In germline, CDR1 is SGHRS, CDR2 YFSETQ. V lost 4 bases to trimming and J lost 4 bases; unmatched junction nucleotides: 14. Full variable domain (outside the CDR3, taken from reference TRBV5-1 and TRBJ2-1): KAGVTQTPRYLIKTRGQQVTLSCSPISGHRSVSWYQQTPGQGLQFLFEYFSETQRNKGNFPGRFSGRQFSNSRSEMNVSTLELGDSALYLCASSRGGAGERYNEQFFGPGTRLTVL.

The V call is TRBV5-5, the J call TRBJ2-1, with TRBD2 matching over 11 bases. Germline V gene sequence: CDR1 SGHKS, CDR2 YYEKEE (reference sequence). The V and J ends lost 1 base and 4 bases, in that order; junction bases with no gene match: 4. CDR3 length equals 16 residues. CDR3 DNA: TGTGCCAGCAGCTTGATCGGGACTAGCGGTTACAATGAGCAGTTCTTC. It specifies CASSLIGTSGYNEQFF.

The chain is built from TRBV7-8 and TRBJ1-5; no definite D call. The CDR3 is 17 amino acids. V lost 1 base and J 0 bases, leaving 13 bases between the germline ends. In germline, CDR1 is SGHVS, CDR2 FQNEAQ. The CDR3 here is CASSLGYVWGSNQPQHF. The CDR3, as DNA: TGTGCCAGCAGCTTAGGTTACGTTTGGGGTAGCAATCAGCCCCAGCATTTT.

The gene calls are TRBV4-1 and TRBJ2-3; TRBD2 matches 7 bases. V shed 3 bases, J shed 0 bases, and the junction held 9 bases outside the gene matches. There are 17 residues in the CDR3. Germline values: CDR1 MGHRA, CDR2 YSYEKL. The DNA for the CDR3 is TGCGCCAGCAGCCAGCCCGCCGGGGGAGGGAGCACAGATACGCAGTATTTT. Amino acid sequence: CASSQPAGGGSTDTQYF.

The rearrangement links TRBV28 to TRBJ1-1; no firm D call. This CDR3 region has 14 residues. The V gene's germline CDR1 is MDHEN and CDR2 SYDVKM. The ends were cut back, 4 bases at V and 1 base at J, with 10 bases in the middle. In DNA, the CDR3 is TGTGCCAGCAGTTACCCGACGGGGAACACTGAAGCTTTCTTT. Translating gives CASSYPTGNTEAFF.

The CDR3 DNA is TGTGCCAGCAAGGACAGTTACAATGAGCAGTTCTTC. Its translation is CASKDSYNEQFF. The rearrangement uses TRBV28 and TRBJ2-1; weak D call: TRBD1 (6 bases). Trimming removed 7 bases from V and 4 bases from J, with 8 bases in between. The CDR3 is made up of 12 amino acids. Per germline, CDR1 MDHEN and CDR2 SYDVKM.